The 22 T cell receptor beta chains below all came from one sample that was sequenced in a study of CD8 T cells in Susac syndrome (dated by TCRdb to the late 2010s). Library preparation was by the immunoSEQ multiplex PCR assay. RNA was extracted using the RNeasy kit, and about 0.45 to 1 ug of the RNA was reverse transcribed with random hexamers. The public reads were reprocessed in TCRdb via fastp at Q25 and MiXCR, keeping in-frame beta chains. Entries that share a CDR3 protein sequence are merged under the most common genes and DNA. This sample gives some 99,000 distinct CDR3 sequences in total; about 93% of them show up just once. The top ten clones comprise roughly 0.31% of the sample. Sequenced sample: CD4+ T cells from PBMCs. These receptors were collected from a human donor with Susac syndrome.

This chain uses TRBV30 with TRBJ1-6; D ambiguous. CDR1 and CDR2 from the germline V gene are GTSNPN and SVGIG (reference sequence). The CDR3 spans 13 residues. Trimming pared 3 bases from V and 3 bases from J, leaving 6 bases between. CDR3 sequence: CAWRENYNSPLHF. CDR3 in DNA: TGTGCCTGGAGGGAGAACTATAATTCACCCCTCCACTTT.

In its sample, this clonotype was seen once. The rearrangement joins TRBV3-1 to TRBJ2-3; the D is unclear. Germline V gene lookup returns CDR1 LGHDT and CDR2 YNNKEL (reference sequence). Trimming took off 3 bases at V and 6 bases at J, with 10 bases between the two ends. The CDR3 sequence is 13 residues long. The CDR3 coding sequence is TGTGCCAGCAGCCAGTCGGGTGGCGATACGCAGTATTTT. Protein sequence: CASSQSGGDTQYF.

This sequence joins TRBV29-1 and TRBJ2-5; D remains ambiguous. CDR1 and CDR2 from the germline V gene are SQVTM and ANQGSEA. CDR3 length equals 11 residues. The V end was cut by 7 bases, the J end by 5 bases, with 11 bases between. The CDR3 sequence: CSAYEVETQYF. The CDR3 DNA sequence: TGCAGCGCCTACGAAGTGGAGACCCAGTACTTC.

J is TRBJ2-3 and V is TRBV11-2, with 8 bases that match TRBD2. This CDR3 is 15 amino acids long. CDR1 is SGHAT and CDR2 is FQNNGV in the germline V gene. V shed 5 bases and J 6 bases; nucleotides not matched to a gene: 10. The CDR3 here is CASSTTGGPGDTQYF. The CDR3 DNA reads TGTGCCAGCAGCACAACGGGGGGGCCGGGGGATACGCAGTATTTT.

CDR3 amino acids: CASSLSGRANSPLHF. CDR3 DNA sequence: TGTGCCAGCAGTTTGTCCGGCAGGGCGAATTCACCCCTCCACTTT. The gene calls are TRBV12-3 or TRBV12-4 and TRBJ1-6; tentatively, D is TRBD1 (5 bases). The length of the CDR3 is 15 residues. The ends were cut back, 3 bases at V and 7 bases at J, with 13 bases in the middle.

The CDR3 spells CASRLAADTQYF. CDR3 DNA: TGTGCCAGCAGGTTGGCGGCAGATACGCAGTATTTT. V gene TRBV12-3 or TRBV12-4 combines with J gene TRBJ2-3; no definite D call. The CDR3 runs 12 residues. V was shortened by 6 bases and J by 4 bases, with 8 bases between the two germline ends.

The gene calls are TRBV6-5 and TRBJ2-3; D possibly uses TRBD1 or TRBD2 (6 bases each). Trimming pared 2 bases from V and 2 bases from J, leaving 11 bases between. Germline values: CDR1 MNHEY, CDR2 SVGAGI. CDR3 size: 15 residues. The CDR3, as DNA: TGTGCCAGCAGTTACGGGGGGCCTCCCACAGATACGCAGTATTTT. Translating it yields CASSYGGPPTDTQYF.

The chain has TRBV20-1 and TRBJ2-4; 15 bases fit TRBD2. The V segment lost 6 bases and the J segment 5 bases; nucleotides outside the gene matches: 11. Germline assignment: CDR1 DFQATT and CDR2 SNEGSKA (reference sequence). CDR3 length equals 17 residues. CDR3 DNA sequence: TGCAGTGCCCCCCGCGGGACTAGCGGGGGGAATCAAAACATTCAGTACTTC. As protein: CSAPRGTSGGNQNIQYF.

In DNA, the CDR3 is TGTGCCAGCAGAGAACCGACAGGGGTAGGATCACCCCTCCACTTT. This translates into CASREPTGVGSPLHF. The chain combines TRBV6-2 or TRBV6-3 with TRBJ1-6, with 8 bases lining up with TRBD1. The germline V gene has CDR1 MNHEY and CDR2 SVGEGT. This CDR3 comprises 15 residues. V trimming: 6 bases; J trimming: 10 bases; junction bases outside the gene matches: 11.

The gene calls are TRBV12-3 or TRBV12-4 and TRBJ2-1; D possibly corresponds to TRBD2 (7 bases). This CDR3 is 14 amino acids long. V lost 7 bases to trimming and J lost 2 bases, with 12 bases between them. The CDR3 bases are TGTGCCAGCATGGGGGGGCTGACCTACAATGAGCAGTTCTTC. Its protein product is CASMGGLTYNEQFF.

The chain employs TRBV5-5 and TRBJ1-1; 8 bases fit TRBD1. The CDR3 is 14 residues long. The germline gives CDR1 SGHKS, CDR2 YYEKEE (reference sequence). V lost 0 bases to trimming and J lost 8 bases; unmatched junction nucleotides: 6. Written as DNA, the CDR3 is TGTGCCAGCAGCTTGGGGACAGGGAGGCCCGAAGCTTTCTTT. Encoded protein: CASSLGTGRPEAFF.

The chain has TRBV6-1 and TRBJ2-3, with D possibly being TRBD2 (5 bases). Trimming took off 2 bases at V and 5 bases at J, with 11 bases between the two ends. The length of the CDR3 is 14 residues. CDR1 and CDR2 (germline): MNHNS, SASEGT. The CDR3 region is CASSEHGGEDTQYF. CDR3 sequence (DNA): TGTGCCAGCAGTGAACACGGAGGAGAAGATACGCAGTATTTT.

This clonotype was observed a single time. The chain carries TRBV3-1 and TRBJ2-5, with D perhaps TRBD1 or TRBD2 (5 bases each). V lost 1 base and J lost 5, with 8 bases in between. Germline V CDR1 and CDR2: LGHDT, YNNKEL (reference sequence). This CDR3 has 13 residues. CDR3 coding DNA: TGTGCCAGCAGCCAAGGGGGGAAGGAGACCCAGTACTTC. It is translated as CASSQGGKETQYF.

This chain connects TRBV7-9 to TRBJ2-3, with D possibly TRBD2 on 5 matching bases. The CDR3 is 18 amino acids. V lost 4 bases and J lost 5, with 25 bases in between. The germline gives CDR1 SEHNR, CDR2 FQNEAQ (reference sequence). As DNA, the CDR3 is TGTGCCAGCAGCTCAACTCGGTCGGCTGTCCGAGGAGGAGATACGCAGTATTTT. This gives the protein CASSSTRSAVRGGDTQYF.

This sequence joins TRBV5-6 and TRBJ2-1; no definite D call. Trimming left V 1 base short and J 8 bases short, with 7 bases between. CDR3 length: 12 residues. Germline values: CDR1 SGHDT, CDR2 YYEEEE. This CDR3 is CASSLKWDEQFF. The CDR3 DNA follows: TGTGCCAGCAGCTTGAAATGGGATGAGCAGTTCTTC.

The chain couples TRBV7-3 to TRBJ2-5, with D perhaps TRBD1 (6 bases). The germline V gene encodes CDR1 SGHTA and CDR2 FQGTGA. Deletions cut 5 bases from V and 4 bases from J, with 14 bases between. The CDR3 is 14 residues long. The CDR3 sequence is CASSPQGQGETQYF. In nucleotides, the CDR3 is TGTGCCAGCAGCCCTCAGGGGCAGGGAGAGACCCAGTACTTC. The full variable domain, with the rest looked up from reference TRBV7-3 and TRBJ2-5, is GAGVSQTPSNKVTEKGKYVELRCDPISGHTALYWYRQSLGQGPEFLIYFQGTGAADDSGLPNDRFFAVRPEGSVSTLKIQRTERGDSAVYLCASSPQGQGETQYFGPGTRLLVL.

The genes are TRBV30 and TRBJ1-5, with TRBD1 as a possible D gene (5 bases). V gave up 3 bases and J gave up 6 bases, with 15 bases separating them. CDR3 length equals 14 residues. Germline CDR1 and CDR2: GTSNPN and SVGIG (reference sequence). CDR3 region: CAWRLGGDTQPQHF. The CDR3 bases are TGTGCCTGGAGACTAGGAGGGGATACTCAGCCCCAGCATTTT.

The chain is built from TRBV12-3 or TRBV12-4 and TRBJ2-5; D ambiguous. Trimming stripped 2 bases from V and 5 bases from J, with 9 bases between. CDR3 length: 13 residues. CDR3 DNA sequence: TGTGCCAGCAGTTTAAGGTCTCGTGAGACCCAGTACTTC. Translated: CASSLRSRETQYF.

The V call is TRBV29-1, the J call TRBJ1-5; D gene ambiguous. The germline V gene has CDR1 SQVTM and CDR2 ANQGSEA. Trimming left V 4 bases short and J 0 bases short, with 7 bases between. The CDR3 sequence is 13 residues long. The CDR3 DNA reads TGCAGCGTTGCCGAAGATAGCAATCAGCCCCAGCATTTT. This gives the protein CSVAEDSNQPQHF.

The genes are TRBV18 and TRBJ1-1; D not resolved. Trimming removed 1 base at V and 0 bases at J, with 3 bases between. Germline CDR1 KGHSH, CDR2 LQKENI. The CDR3 consists of 13 residues. The chain's CDR3 is CASSPLVNTEAFF. The CDR3 DNA follows: TGTGCCAGCTCACCACTAGTGAACACTGAAGCTTTCTTT. The whole variable domain, remainder taken from reference TRBV18 and TRBJ1-1, is NAGVMQNPRHLVRRRGQEARLRCSPMKGHSHVYWYRQLPEEGLKFMVYLQKENIIDESGMPKERFSAEFPKEGPSILRIQQVVRGDSAAYFCASSPLVNTEAFFGQGTRLTVV.

The genes are TRBV30 and TRBJ1-1; tentatively, D is TRBD1 (6 bases). V shed 0 bases and J shed 1 base, with 6 bases lying between them. Germline CDR1 is GTSNPN and CDR2 is SVGIG (reference sequence). The CDR3 runs to 13 residues. The CDR3, as DNA: TGTGCCTGGAGTGTACAGGGGAACACTGAAGCTTTCTTT. Translated: CAWSVQGNTEAFF.

This chain joins TRBV12-3 or TRBV12-4 and TRBJ2-1; 11 bases agree with TRBD2. The ends lost 5 bases at V and 7 bases at J; junction bases unmatched: 4. This CDR3 has 14 amino acids. CDR3 in DNA: TGTGCCAGCAGTATACTAGCGGGGGCTAATGAGCAGTTCTTC. Translated: CASSILAGANEQFF.